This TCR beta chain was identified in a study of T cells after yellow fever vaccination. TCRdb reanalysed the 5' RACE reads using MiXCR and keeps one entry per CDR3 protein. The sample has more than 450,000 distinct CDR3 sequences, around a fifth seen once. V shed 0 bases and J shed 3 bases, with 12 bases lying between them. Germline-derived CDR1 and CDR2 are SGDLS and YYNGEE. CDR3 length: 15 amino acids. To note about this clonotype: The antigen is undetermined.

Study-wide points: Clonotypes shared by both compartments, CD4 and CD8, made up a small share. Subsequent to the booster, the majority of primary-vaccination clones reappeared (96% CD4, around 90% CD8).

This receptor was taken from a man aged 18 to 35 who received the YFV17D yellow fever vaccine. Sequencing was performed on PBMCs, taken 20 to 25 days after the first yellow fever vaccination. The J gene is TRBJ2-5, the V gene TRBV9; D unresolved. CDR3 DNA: TGTGCCAGCAGCGTAGTAGGGCGCACGGAAGAGACCCAGTACTTC. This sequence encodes CASSVVGRTEETQYF.